This T cell receptor beta chain was captured in a study of vaccination and CD4 T cells after COVID-19. On this clonotype itself: Its target is unknown.

Treatment in this sample: approximately 11-day PBMC culture with coronavirus spike peptide pools or control peptides (ViraFEST assay). CD4+ T cells of the unexposed donor were collected before the COVID-19 pandemic (2011-2018). The study sequenced cultured CD4+ T cell DNA using the Oncomine TCR Beta short-read assay. MiXCR was run by TCRdb on the PCR reads, yielding one entry per CDR3 protein. Found here are approximately 7,000 distinct CDR3 sequences, roughly 30% of them singletons; the top ten hold around 20%. Sequencing input: CD4+ T cells from blood, cultured in vitro. The clonotype was recovered from a human donor in good health.

The CDR3 loop reads CASSYDSAGTEAFF. The CDR3 DNA sequence: TGTGCCAGCAGTTATGATTCGGCAGGGACTGAAGCTTTCTTT. This chain uses TRBV6-2 or TRBV6-3 with TRBJ1-1; possible D gene TRBD1, 5 bases. The V end was cut by 3 bases, the J end by 5 bases, with 13 bases between. The CDR3 is 14 amino acids. The germline V gene has CDR1 MNHEY and CDR2 SVGEGT.